These 27 T cell receptor beta chains were all obtained from the same sample, sequenced in a study of T cells in Graves' hyperthyroidism and ophthalmopathy. The source material, RNA transcripts, was used to amplify TCR beta CDR3 regions. TCR CDR3 underwent first-round RT-PCR with the HTBI primer set. TCRdb reprocessed the multiplex PCR reads via MiXCR and lists one record per CDR3 protein. The table lists hundreds of thousands of distinct CDR3 sequences, 15% to 19% of them singletons. The sequenced sample consisted of blood. The source of these receptors is a woman aged 18-29 years with Graves' hyperthyroidism.

This clonotype was counted between two and nine times. The chain carries TRBV29-1 and TRBJ1-4; weak D call: TRBD1 (5 bases). Trimming stripped 6 bases from V and 7 bases from J, with 15 bases between. The CDR3 is 13 residues long. Germline lookup yields CDR1 SQVTM and CDR2 ANQGSEA. CDR3 coding DNA: TGCAGCGTCGCGTCAGGGTCTGGTGAAAAACTGTTTTTT. Encoded protein: CSVASGSGEKLFF.

The sample holds many counts of this clonotype. The chain is built from TRBV11-2 and TRBJ2-7, with D maybe TRBD1 (6 bases). Between the trimmed V and J ends, which lost 4 bases and 4 bases, there was a span of 17 bases. The germline gives CDR1 SGHAT, CDR2 FQNNGV. The length of the CDR3 is 15 residues. The CDR3 region has the DNA TGTGCCAGCAGCTCGAGTGCTATACAGGGTTACGAGCAGTACTTC. It translates to CASSSSAIQGYEQYF.

This clonotype was seen a few times. The chain has TRBV20-1 and TRBJ1-1; no clear D. Germline CDR1 DFQATT, CDR2 SNEGSKA (reference sequence). The CDR3 runs to 15 residues. V was clipped by 0 bases and J by 0 bases, with 11 bases between them. The chain's CDR3 is CSAREGSRVNTEAFF. CDR3 bases: TGCAGTGCTAGAGAGGGATCGAGGGTGAACACTGAAGCTTTCTTT.

In its sample, this clonotype was seen once. A much larger clone sits a single nucleotide away, making a read error possible. This rearrangement joins TRBV20-1 to TRBJ2-7, with TRBD2 identical over 9 bases. TRBJ2-1 matches the DNA end more closely, so the J call is doubtful. The CDR3 loop spans 15 amino acids. The germline V gene has CDR1 DFQATT and CDR2 SNEGSKA (reference sequence). The CDR3 here is CSVESLAGLSYEQFF. DNA for the CDR3: TGCAGTGTTGAAAGCCTAGCGGGACTATCCTACGAGCAGTTCTTC.

About this clonotype itself: A read error may explain this, as a much larger clone is one base away. The gene calls are TRBV20-1 and TRBJ1-2; a possible D gene is TRBD1 (6 bases). The germline V gene encodes CDR1 DFQATT and CDR2 SNEGSKA (reference sequence). CDR3 size: 15 residues. V was shortened by 3 bases and J by 4 bases, with 18 bases between the two germline ends. The CDR3 loop is CSASHLSGQSYGYTF. The CDR3 nucleotides are TGCAGTGCTAGCCATTTAAGCGGACAGTCCTATGGCTACACCTTC.

This clonotype was observed a few times. The CDR3 DNA reads as TGCAGTGCTAAAACTCACCGTCTAGCGGGGGGGTGGACCGGGGAGCTGTTTTTT. Amino acids: CSAKTHRLAGGWTGELFF. The chain carries TRBV20-1 and TRBJ2-2, with 12 bases fitting TRBD2. CDR1 is DFQATT and CDR2 is SNEGSKA in the germline V gene (reference sequence). Germline trimming cut 4 bases from V and 5 bases from J; bases unmatched to any gene: 14. This CDR3 region has 18 residues.

This clonotype came up once. The rearrangement links TRBV19 to TRBJ1-5; D unresolved. Trimming left V 1 base short and J 6 bases short, with 13 bases between. CDR3 length: 15 amino acids. Germline V CDR1 and CDR2: LNHDA, SQIVND (reference sequence). The CDR3 DNA follows: TGTGCCAGTAGTATAGTAAGGAGGGTCGGTCAGCCCCAGCATTTT. Translating it yields CASSIVRRVGQPQHF.

This clonotype was seen a few times. The chain couples TRBV7-2 to TRBJ1-2; tentative D call: TRBD1 (5 bases). The germline V gene has CDR1 SGHTA and CDR2 FQGNSA. CDR3 length: 15 residues. V lost 3 bases to trimming and J lost 3 bases, with 14 bases between them. The CDR3 DNA follows: TGTGCCAGCAGCTTGCCGGGACGCGTGGACTATGGCTACACCTTC. Translating gives CASSLPGRVDYGYTF.

The sample holds many counts of this clonotype. The genes are TRBV6-1 and TRBJ2-3, with TRBD1 matching over 9 bases. V gave up 2 bases and J gave up 3 bases; unmatched junction bases: 6. The CDR3 is 16 amino acids. Germline CDR1 reads MNHNS; CDR2 reads SASEGT. CDR3 sequence: CASSEILTGGTDTQYF. CDR3 in DNA: TGTGCCAGCAGTGAAATCCTGACAGGGGGGACAGATACGCAGTATTTT.

This clonotype was recorded at least ten times. This sequence joins TRBV12-3 or TRBV12-4 and TRBJ1-2; TRBD1 agrees at 7 bases. V gave up 3 bases and J gave up 2 bases; unmatched junction bases: 21. The CDR3 contains 20 residues. In DNA, the CDR3 is TGTGCCAGCAGTTTTCTGGCGTTTGGTCGCAGGGGGACTCCCAACTATGGCTACACCTTC. It encodes CASSFLAFGRRGTPNYGYTF.

This clonotype was seen ten or more times. This sequence joins TRBV11-2 and TRBJ2-1, with TRBD2 identical over 7 bases. The CDR3 runs to 14 residues. V dropped 5 bases and J dropped 6; count of bases not matched to a gene: 7. Germline V gene data show CDR1 as SGHAT and CDR2 as FQNNGV. The CDR3: CASSPIRGGNEQFF. The CDR3 DNA reads TGTGCCAGCAGCCCTATTCGCGGGGGCAATGAGCAGTTCTTC.

The chain couples TRBV5-6 to TRBJ2-3; 10 nucleotides line up with TRBD2. The germline V gene has CDR1 SGHDT and CDR2 YYEEEE. CDR3 length: 17 amino acids. V was clipped by 1 base and J by 1 base; unmatched bases: 6. CDR3 residues: CASSLTRLAGRTDTQYF. The CDR3 nucleotides read TGTGCCAGCAGCTTGACCCGACTAGCGGGCCGCACAGATACGCAGTATTTT.

This sequence joins TRBV20-1 and TRBJ2-7; no clear D. This CDR3 has 13 amino acids. V lost 3 bases and J lost 5, with 14 bases in between. Germline lookup yields CDR1 DFQATT and CDR2 SNEGSKA (reference sequence). CDR3 in amino acids: CSASEPRKNEQYF. The CDR3 nucleotides read TGCAGTGCTAGTGAACCTAGAAAAAACGAGCAGTACTTC.

The chain joins TRBV15 to TRBJ2-2; 10 bases map to TRBD2. The J segment lost 6 bases and the V segment lost 1 base, leaving 2 bases of the junction unmatched. Germline assignment: CDR1 LNHNV and CDR2 YYDKDF (reference sequence). The CDR3 length is 15 residues. The CDR3: CATSRGLAGAGELFF. The CDR3 DNA reads as TGTGCCACCAGCAGAGGTCTAGCGGGGGCCGGGGAGCTGTTTTTT.

The chain employs TRBV20-1 and TRBJ2-7, with D possibly TRBD2 on 5 matching bases. There are 15 residues in the CDR3. Germline CDR1 reads DFQATT; CDR2 reads SNEGSKA (reference sequence). Trimming removed 6 bases at V and 3 bases at J, with 21 bases between. The CDR3 is CSAIGLSIPLYEQYF. Here the CDR3 DNA reads TGCAGTGCCATAGGACTCTCGATTCCACTCTACGAGCAGTACTTC.

CDR3 in DNA: TGTGCCAGCAGCTTGAGGGGACAGGGTCACAGTCAGCCCCAGCATTTT. Translating gives CASSLRGQGHSQPQHF. V is TRBV5-6 and J is TRBJ1-5, with 9 positions matching TRBD1. The CDR3 extends over 16 amino acids. With 1 base clipped from V and 6 bases from J, the junction kept 8 bases outside the gene matches. Germline assignment: CDR1 SGHDT and CDR2 YYEEEE.

This clonotype was seen repeatedly, ten times or more. This chain joins TRBV28 and TRBJ2-2; D gene uncertain. Deletions cut 4 bases from V and 1 base from J, with 13 bases between. The length of the CDR3 is 16 residues. The germline CDR1 and CDR2 sequences are MDHEN and SYDVKM. The CDR3 coding sequence is TGTGCCAGCAGTTCCCCGACTGGAAAGAACACCGGGGAGCTGTTTTTT. Translated, it gives CASSSPTGKNTGELFF.

This clonotype has a single count. Since a much larger clone is just one base distant, this may be a read error. This chain connects TRBV9 to TRBJ1-5; tentative D call: TRBD1 (5 bases). The CDR3 is 14 amino acids. V lost 0 bases to trimming and J lost 2 bases, with 6 bases between them. Germline V gene lookup returns CDR1 SGDLS and CDR2 YYNGEE. The CDR3 coding sequence is TGTGCCAGCAGCGTAGAAGGGGGCAATCAGCCCCAGCATTTT. Its protein is CASSVEGGNQPQHF.

There are a few counts of this clonotype. The CDR3 DNA sequence: TGTGCCAGCAGTTTTGGCGGGACCTCTCCCGGGGAGCTGTTTTTT. This sequence encodes CASSFGGTSPGELFF. The V call is TRBV28, the J call TRBJ2-2; possibly TRBD2 for D (6 bases). CDR3 length equals 15 residues. Germline assignment: CDR1 MDHEN and CDR2 SYDVKM. Trimming cost V 3 bases and J 6 bases, with 14 bases left between them.

This clonotype was counted at least ten times. The gene calls are TRBV27 and TRBJ2-2; 12 nucleotides align to TRBD2. The CDR3 has 18 residues. The V segment lost 3 bases and the J segment 3 bases; nucleotides outside the gene matches: 8. The V gene's germline CDR1 is MNHEY and CDR2 SMNVEV (reference sequence). The CDR3 region has the DNA TGTGCCAGCAGTTTCTTGGCTAGCGGGAGGGCGGACACCGGGGAGCTGTTTTTT. Translating it yields CASSFLASGRADTGELFF.

This clonotype has only a few counts. Germline is not matched at one junction end, which may reflect a read error. V is TRBV11-2 and J is TRBJ2-3; 8 positions agree with TRBD2. This CDR3 spans 15 amino acids. Germline loops: CDR1 SGHAT, CDR2 FQNNGV. The CDR3 DNA reads as TGTGCCAGCAGCTCCGGGGGGGGGATAACAGGTACGCAGTATTTT. This codes for CASSSGGGITGTQYF.

This clonotype was observed at least ten times. This chain joins TRBV2 and TRBJ2-3, with D tentatively TRBD1 (5 bases). Germline V gene data show CDR1 as SNHLY and CDR2 as FYNNEI. This CDR3 spans 13 amino acids. Trimming left V 3 bases short and J 1 base short, with 5 bases between. CDR3 in amino acids: CASSETGTDTQYF. CDR3 bases: TGTGCCAGCAGTGAGACAGGCACAGATACGCAGTATTTT. The whole variable domain, remainder taken from reference TRBV2 and TRBJ2-3, is EPEVTQTPSHQVTQMGQEVILRCVPISNHLYFYWYRQILGQKVEFLVSFYNNEISEKSEIFDDQFSVERPDGSNFTLKIRSTKLEDSAMYFCASSETGTDTQYFGPGTRLTVL.

Turning to this clonotype: A read error is possible here, since a much larger clone lies one base away. The chain uses TRBV4-1 and TRBJ1-1; D might be TRBD1 (6 bases). CDR1 is MGHRA and CDR2 is YSYEKL in the germline V gene. The ends were cut back, 1 base at V and 6 bases at J, with 18 bases in the middle. This CDR3 is built from 16 residues. The CDR3 protein is CASSQVLGHVAPEAFF. The CDR3 DNA sequence: TGCGCCAGCAGCCAAGTTTTGGGACATGTCGCCCCTGAAGCTTTCTTT.

The rearrangement joins TRBV7-9 to TRBJ2-1; D assignment may be TRBD1 or TRBD2 (5 bases each). V dropped 8 bases and J dropped 10 bases, with 21 bases sitting between them. The CDR3 loop spans 14 amino acids. The V gene's germline CDR1 is SEHNR and CDR2 FQNEAQ (reference sequence). CDR3 DNA: TGTGCCAGCGTCCGTGGGGGTACCTTCGGGGAGCAGTTCTTC. As protein: CASVRGGTFGEQFF.

This clonotype was detected ten times or more. The chain recombines TRBV10-1 with TRBJ2-1; D is uncertain. V lost 5 bases, J lost 3 bases, and 11 bases lay in between. The CDR3 runs to 14 residues. Germline V CDR1 and CDR2: WNHNN, SYGVQD (reference sequence). The CDR3: CASSRQSDYNEQFF. CDR3 bases: TGCGCCAGCAGTAGGCAGTCCGACTACAATGAGCAGTTCTTC.

This chain links TRBV6-1 with TRBJ2-7; TRBD2 matches at 8 bases. The V gene's germline CDR1 is MNHNS and CDR2 SASEGT. CDR3 length: 11 amino acids. V lost 10 bases, J lost 5 bases, and 4 bases stayed unmatched. CDR3 nucleotide sequence: TGTGCCACCGGGGGGGGCCACGAGCAGTACTTC. This gives the protein CATGGGHEQYF.

The chain employs TRBV4-3 and TRBJ2-7, with D perhaps TRBD1 (6 bases). Trimming took off 5 bases at V and 0 bases at J, with 11 bases between the two ends. Germline V CDR1 and CDR2: LGHNA, YSLEER. The CDR3 spans 14 residues. As DNA, the CDR3 is TGCGCCAGCAGCGGTGAGGACAGCTCCTACGAGCAGTACTTC. It codes for CASSGEDSSYEQYF.